This T cell receptor (beta chain) was sequenced in a study of Graves' ophthalmopathy and Graves' hyperthyroidism. Turning to the study itself: No treatment had been given when peripheral blood was collected at initial diagnosis. Study results and caveats: Most expanded clonotypes in thyroid above 0.001 frequency also showed up in blood. As the model predicted ophthalmopathy progression, it achieved a sensitivity of 65% to 71% and a specificity of 72.22%. Sensitivity reached approximately 89% and specificity almost 83% for a 13-signature model separating ophthalmopathy from stable hyperthyroidism.

Comment on this clonotype: Antigen: not known.

Amplification from RNA transcripts yielded the TCR beta CDR3 regions. After a first-round RT-PCR with HTBI primers, a second-round multiplex PCR was run. TCRdb reprocessed the multiplex PCR reads via MiXCR and lists one record per CDR3 protein. The sample gives approximately 500,000 distinct CDR3 sequences, around 15% of which show up once; roughly 9.8% is in the top ten. CDR3 length: 18 amino acids. CDR1 and CDR2 from the germline V gene are SGHTA and FQGNSA. The V end was cut by 1 base, the J end by 0 bases, with 16 bases between. The TCR originated in a young woman with Graves' ophthalmopathy. Sequencing used blood. This chain joins TRBV7-2 and TRBJ1-3; D gene unclear. The DNA of the CDR3 is TGTGCCAGCAGCTTAGGGCGGCAGACCATGAGCTCTGGAAACACCATATATTTT. Protein: CASSLGRQTMSSGNTIYF. The variable domain in full, completed from reference TRBV7-2 and TRBJ1-3, reads GAGVSQSPSNKVTEKGKDVELRCDPISGHTALYWYRQSLGQGLEFLIYFQGNSAPDKSGLPSDRFSAERTGGSVSTLTIQRTQQEDSAVYLCASSLGRQTMSSGNTIYFGEGSWLTVV.